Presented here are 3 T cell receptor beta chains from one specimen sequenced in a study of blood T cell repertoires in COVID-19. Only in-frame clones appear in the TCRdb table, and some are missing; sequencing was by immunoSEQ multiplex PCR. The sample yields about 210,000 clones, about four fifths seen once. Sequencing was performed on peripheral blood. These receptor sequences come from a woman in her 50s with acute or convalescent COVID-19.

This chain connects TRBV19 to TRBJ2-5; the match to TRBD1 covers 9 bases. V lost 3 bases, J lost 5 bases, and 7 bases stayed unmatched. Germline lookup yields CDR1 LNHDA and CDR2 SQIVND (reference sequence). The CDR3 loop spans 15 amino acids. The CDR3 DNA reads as TGTGCCAGTAGTATTCGGCCACAGGGGGCTGAGACCCAGTACTTC. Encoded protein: CASSIRPQGAETQYF.

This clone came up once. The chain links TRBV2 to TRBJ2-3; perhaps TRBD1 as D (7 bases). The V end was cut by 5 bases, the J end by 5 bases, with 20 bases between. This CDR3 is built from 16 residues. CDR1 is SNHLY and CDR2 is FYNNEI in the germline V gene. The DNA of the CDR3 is TGTGCCAGCAGTAGACAGGGAGGCGGTGCAGGAGATACGCAGTATTTT. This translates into CASSRQGGGAGDTQYF.

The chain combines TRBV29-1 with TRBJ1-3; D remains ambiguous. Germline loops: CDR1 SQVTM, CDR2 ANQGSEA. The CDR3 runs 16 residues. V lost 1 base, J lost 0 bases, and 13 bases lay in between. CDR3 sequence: CSVEGEGSSSGNTIYF. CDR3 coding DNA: TGCAGCGTTGAAGGGGAGGGATCTAGCTCTGGAAACACCATATATTTT.